This T cell receptor beta chain was captured by sequencing in a study of blood T cell repertoires in COVID-19 (dated by TCRdb to 2020 to 2022). With regard to the full study: The collaborator samples originated in the United States, Italy and Spain and spanned the acute and convalescent phases of COVID-19. The prospective study material was composed of cDNA or gDNA derived from T cells, B-cell-depleted T cells, or PBMCs. Deeply sampled blood TCRbeta repertoires from subjects exposed to, actively infected with, or recovered from COVID-19 were included in the dataset. The repertoires were released in a freely available public database intended as a resource for research on the immune response to SARS-CoV-2. The samples were drawn from the first 160 participants of the ongoing ImmuneRACE study and from 1,200 or so subjects provided by 6 global collaborators. Sample metadata almost always included a de-identified subject ID, COVID-19 status, age in years and sex. Where available, HLA class I and class II types were taken from metadata supplied by the sample provider and were not determined by assay-based typing.

Reading from cysteine to phenylalanine, the CDR3 counts 14 amino acids. The CDR3 DNA has 42 bases and is translated from base 1. Per the germline V gene, MNHEY is the CDR1 and SVGAGI is the CDR2. V is pruned by 6 bases and J by 3 bases, leaving 3 bases of the junction without a gene match. The collaborating institutions used their own protocols to collect whole blood in K2EDTA tubes. For TCRbeta analysis, collaborators shipped samples in one of three forms: frozen whole blood, isolated PBMCs, or DNA extracted from either of those sample types. TCRbeta CDR3 regions were amplified from genomic DNA by means of the immunoSEQ Assay, a bias-controlled multiplex PCR. Turning to the authors' computational methods: The number of nucleated cells in each sample was estimated from the amplification of reference gene primers within the assay. Sequence reads were collapsed and filtered to measure the absolute abundance of every unique TCRbeta CDR3 rearrangement. For each sample, productive Simpson clonality was calculated as the square root of Simpson's diversity index over productive rearrangements. Not all clones reach the TCRdb copy of this immuneACCESS table, which keeps in-frame sequences only. Checked studies attribute under half of the gap to unresolved V genes and leave the rest unexplained. That table is the source of V, J and clone size, and D and trimming were worked out from the DNA. The sample yields hundreds of thousands of clones; roughly 80% were counted once. Around 4.2% of the sample is in the top ten clones.

The research as a whole found: The amount of clinical and demographic metadata varied by source and participant and was provided uncurated.

With respect to this clone: Its target antigen remains unknown. Base qualities are not at hand, and no much larger clone is one base apart.

The receptor's source is a woman aged 45-59 years with active or convalescent COVID-19. Sequencing used peripheral blood. This sequence uses TRBV6-5 and TRBJ1-2; TRBD1 fits 11 bases in the junction. The CDR3 protein sequence reads: CASSWGQGDYGYTF. The DNA sequence is given as TGTGCCAGCAGCTGGGGACAGGGGGACTATGGCTACACCTTC.